The T cell receptor (beta chain) under discussion was sequenced for a study of PD-L1 blockade in urothelial cancer. TCRdb's copy holds only in-frame clones and misses some; the assay was immunoSEQ multiplex PCR. This table holds tens of thousands of clones, around nine tenths found once. V lost 7 bases to trimming and J lost 5 bases, with 9 bases between them. The CDR3 covers 11 residues. Looked up from germline, CDR1 is SGHNT and CDR2 is YYREEE (reference sequence). The time point here: peripheral blood 6 weeks after treatment start. The sequencing here drew on PBMCs, taken around atezolizumab (anti-PD-L1) treatment. The receptor was derived from a man in his 60s with urothelial cancer. The chain joins TRBV5-4 to TRBJ1-1; D gene ambiguous. The CDR3 loop reads CASSRGTEAFF. Written as DNA, the CDR3 is TGTGCCAGCTCCCGAGGGACTGAAGCTTTCTTT.